A single sample gave rise to the 10 T cell receptor beta chains below, sequenced in a study of blood T cell repertoires in COVID-19. Sequenced by immunoSEQ multiplex PCR; TCRdb stores in-frame clones only, minus some. The sample lists approximately 120,000 clones, roughly 79% occurring once. The sequencing input was peripheral blood. All receptors come from a human donor in a cohort sampled during active COVID-19.

This clone occurred a few times. The V and J genes are TRBV19 and TRBJ1-6; D call uncertain. The germline V gene encodes CDR1 LNHDA and CDR2 SQIVND (reference sequence). The length of the CDR3 is 14 residues. Between the trimmed V and J ends, which lost 4 bases and 8 bases, there was a span of 12 bases. The CDR3 spells CASSTSAGDSPLHF. The CDR3 DNA reads TGTGCCAGTAGTACCTCAGCGGGAGATTCACCCCTCCACTTT.

The rearrangement uses TRBV19 and TRBJ2-2; 10 bases line up with TRBD1. Germline values: CDR1 LNHDA, CDR2 SQIVND (reference sequence). The J segment lost 4 bases and the V segment lost 6 bases, leaving 5 bases of the junction unmatched. The CDR3 is made up of 15 amino acids. The CDR3 spells CASSQGTGVTGELFF. The DNA of the CDR3 is TGTGCCAGTAGCCAAGGGACAGGGGTCACCGGGGAGCTGTTTTTT.

This clone has a single count. The chain joins TRBV2 to TRBJ2-4, with 9 positions matching TRBD2. The CDR3 has 16 amino acids. V was clipped by 6 bases and J by 5 bases; unmatched bases: 11. The germline gives CDR1 SNHLY, CDR2 FYNNEI. CDR3 amino acids: CASRGGASGVENIQYF. The CDR3 DNA is TGTGCCAGCAGAGGCGGCGCTAGCGGGGTGGAAAACATTCAGTACTTC.

This chain joins TRBV4-1 and TRBJ2-7, with D perhaps TRBD2 (5 bases). Germline V lookup: CDR1 MGHRA, CDR2 YSYEKL. V was shortened by 4 bases and J by 0 bases, with 16 bases between the two germline ends. There are 16 residues in the CDR3. CDR3 bases: TGCGCCAGCAGCCTTCTAGGACTGATAAGCTCCTACGAGCAGTACTTC. Amino acids: CASSLLGLISSYEQYF.

The chain is built from TRBV29-1 and TRBJ2-1; D may be TRBD1 (6 bases). Looked up from germline, CDR1 is SQVTM and CDR2 is ANQGSEA. The CDR3 runs to 13 residues. Deletions cut 6 bases from V and 1 base from J, with 10 bases between. In nucleotides, the CDR3 is TGCAGCGTCCCTGACAGGTCCTACAATGAGCAGTTCTTC. Its translation is CSVPDRSYNEQFF.

The rearrangement uses TRBV24-1 and TRBJ1-5, with 8 nucleotides matching TRBD1. The CDR3 extends over 15 amino acids. J lost 7 bases, V lost 2 bases, and 6 bases had no gene match. From germline, CDR1 is KGHDR and CDR2 SFDVKD. This CDR3 reads CATSDSTTGGQPQHF. DNA of the CDR3: TGTGCCACCAGTGATTCCACAACAGGGGGACAGCCCCAGCATTTT.

The V and J genes are TRBV3-1 (or the pseudogene TRBV3-2) and TRBJ1-1; no reliable D call. This CDR3 is built from 14 residues. Trimming took 2 bases from V and 1 from J, leaving 8 bases between them. Germline-derived CDR1 and CDR2 are LGHDT and YNNKEL (reference sequence). CDR3 protein: CASSQKTRNTEAFF. CDR3 bases: TGTGCCAGCAGCCAAAAAACACGGAACACTGAAGCTTTCTTT.

This rearrangement joins TRBV23-1 to TRBJ1-5; D is ambiguous. TRBV23-1 is recorded as an ORF, its role being uncertain. V was trimmed by 2 bases and J by 8 bases, leaving 16 bases between them. The CDR3 totals 15 residues. The CDR3 is CASSQQDLEDEPQHF. CDR3 DNA sequence: TGCGCCAGCAGTCAACAGGACTTAGAGGACGAGCCCCAGCATTTT.

This clone occurred a few times. The CDR3 spells CAWSDRQGSSYEQYF. Here the CDR3 DNA reads TGTGCCTGGAGTGACCGTCAGGGGAGTTCCTACGAGCAGTACTTC. The rearrangement links TRBV30 to TRBJ2-7, with D possibly TRBD1 on 6 matching bases. The CDR3 has 15 residues. The V and J ends lost 1 base and 1 base respectively, with 14 bases between them. CDR1 and CDR2 from the germline V gene are GTSNPN and SVGIG (reference sequence).

This clone appeared many times. The chain employs TRBV6-1 and TRBJ2-3; 10 positions agree with TRBD1. Germline assignment: CDR1 MNHNS and CDR2 SASEGT. Trimming took 2 bases from V and 6 from J; bases not matched to a gene: 11. The CDR3 length is 17 residues. CDR3 in amino acids: CASSEKGRGTGADTQYF. In DNA, the CDR3 is TGTGCCAGCAGTGAAAAGGGACGGGGGACAGGGGCGGATACGCAGTATTTT.